This T cell receptor (beta chain) was profiled in a study of PD-1 blockade in classical Hodgkin lymphoma. Autologous stem cell transplantation was followed by relapse in every patient, and brentuximab vedotin exposure varied. Germline CDR1 LNHDA, CDR2 SQIVND (reference sequence). The V gene lost 6 bases and the J gene lost 4 bases, with 13 bases spanning the gap. The CDR3 loop spans 14 amino acids. Sequenced by immunoSEQ multiplex PCR; TCRdb stores in-frame clones only, minus some. The sample lists about 90,000 clones; around 90% were seen once. This clonotype originated in a human donor with classical Hodgkin lymphoma. This sequence joins TRBV19 and TRBJ2-1, with a weak D call TRBD2 (6 bases). The specimen comprised peripheral blood mononuclear cells (PBMCs), sampled before the second cycle of nivolumab. The CDR3 sequence is CASRGDWAYNEQFF. Written as DNA, the CDR3 is TGTGCCAGTAGAGGGGACTGGGCATACAATGAGCAGTTCTTC.